What follows is one T cell receptor (beta chain) and its context. As yet, its antigen is unknown. This CDR3 comprises 15 residues. V was clipped by 6 bases and J by 7 bases, with 21 bases between them. The germline V gene has CDR1 LNHDA and CDR2 SQIVND (reference sequence). The sample belongs to a study of shared clonotypes between healthy human individuals. Study results and limitations: Rarefaction showed sorted-subset sequencing was incomplete despite large depth. It was expected that sequencing depth would affect clonotype sharing among donors.

Assay runs were performed at deep level. Profiling relied on immunoSEQ multiplex PCR, and the TCRdb table lists in-frame clones only, not all of them. Of under 550,000 clones listed, 95% to 97% are singletons. This TCR derives from a woman aged 30 to 39 in good health. The gene calls are TRBV19 and TRBJ2-5; weak D call: TRBD2 (5 bases). Sequencing was done on a sample of naive CD4+ T cells sorted from blood. This sample's subset: CD45RA+ positively selected. The CDR3 protein is CASSSPIMGSRTQYF. In DNA, the CDR3 is TGTGCCAGTAGCTCGCCGATTATGGGGAGCAGGACCCAGTACTTC.